Listed here is a single T cell receptor (beta chain). Its antigen is unknown. Germline V gene data show CDR1 as MRHNA and CDR2 as SNTAGT. V was trimmed by 4 bases and J by 1 base, leaving 13 bases between them. This CDR3 has 15 amino acids. All trial patients relapsed after autologous stem cell transplantation. The data are from a study of PD-1 blockade in classical Hodgkin lymphoma. Study results and caveats: Complete responders had baseline diversity similar to newly diagnosed patients.

Sequencing used immunoSEQ multiplex PCR; TCRdb keeps in-frame clones, though not all of them. This table has 20,000 to 25,000 clones, over 65% appearing once. The specimen was peripheral blood mononuclear cells (PBMCs), collected before the second cycle of nivolumab. The chain joins TRBV6-4 to TRBJ1-1; D is ambiguous. The receptor's source is a human donor with classical Hodgkin lymphoma. CDR3 coding DNA: TGTGCCAGCAGTGCGTCGAGCTGGGGGAACACTGAAGCTTTCTTT. Encoded protein: CASSASSWGNTEAFF.